The 16 T cell receptor beta chains in this list originate from one sample, sequenced in a study of blood T cell repertoires in COVID-19. Produced via immunoSEQ multiplex PCR; TCRdb's table is partial and in-frame only. The sample includes 120,000 or so clones, approximately 82% of them seen just once. The sequencing sample was made of peripheral blood. The receptors originated from a man older than 75 with active or convalescent COVID-19.

This CDR3 is CSASWRGDTDTQYF. As DNA, the CDR3 is TGCAGTGCTAGTTGGCGGGGGGACACAGATACGCAGTATTTT. The chain couples TRBV20-1 to TRBJ2-3, with TRBD2 matching over 8 bases. Trimming at V came to 3 bases and at J to 2 bases, leaving 4 bases not matched to a gene. The CDR3 runs 14 residues. Germline lookup yields CDR1 DFQATT and CDR2 SNEGSKA (reference sequence).

The V and J genes are TRBV7-9 and TRBJ2-2; D ambiguous. Germline CDR1 SEHNR, CDR2 FQNEAQ (reference sequence). The CDR3 covers 13 residues. The V gene lost 5 bases and the J gene lost 4 bases, with 8 bases spanning the gap. The CDR3 protein is CASSRVITGELFF. The CDR3 DNA sequence: TGTGCCAGCAGCCGGGTGATCACCGGGGAGCTGTTTTTT.

This clone has more than one count but fewer than ten. The chain couples TRBV6-6 to TRBJ2-2, with 8 positions matching TRBD1. Unmatched junction bases numbered 0, after V lost 2 bases and J lost 1 base. The CDR3 is made up of 15 amino acids. In germline, CDR1 is MNHNY, CDR2 SVGAGI (reference sequence). CDR3 sequence: CASSYGTGNTGELFF. The CDR3 DNA is TGTGCCAGCAGTTACGGGACAGGGAACACCGGGGAGCTGTTTTTT.

The chain has TRBV19 and TRBJ2-3, with a tentative D call TRBD1 (6 bases). Germline V gene sequence: CDR1 LNHDA, CDR2 SQIVND (reference sequence). Between the trimmed V and J ends, which lost 4 bases and 2 bases, there was a span of 10 bases. This CDR3 contains 14 residues. The CDR3: CASSTQGITDTQYF. In DNA, the CDR3 is TGTGCCAGTAGTACGCAGGGGATCACAGATACGCAGTATTTT.

Note on this clone: Other DNA sequences in this sample translate to the same CDR3. The J gene is TRBJ2-7, the V gene TRBV6-5, with D perhaps TRBD1 (5 bases). Germline values: CDR1 MNHEY, CDR2 SVGAGI. The V gene lost 0 bases and the J gene lost 3 bases, with 6 bases spanning the gap. The CDR3 consists of 13 residues. The CDR3 region is CASSYSRGYEQYF. The CDR3, as DNA: TGTGCCAGCAGTTACTCTAGGGGCTACGAGCAGTACTTC.

CDR3 sequence: CASSIDTGLSNQPQHF. The CDR3 region has the DNA TGTGCCAGTAGTATAGACACAGGATTGAGCAATCAGCCCCAGCATTTT. The V gene is TRBV19, the J gene TRBJ1-5; the D gene is possibly TRBD1 (5 bases). Trimming cost V 0 bases and J 1 base, with 10 bases left between them. CDR1 is LNHDA and CDR2 is SQIVND in the germline V gene (reference sequence). This CDR3 contains 16 residues. Supplemented by reference TRBV19 and TRBJ1-5, the full variable domain reads DGGITQSPKYLFRKEGQNVTLSCEQNLNHDAMYWYRQDPGQGLRLIYYSQIVNDFQKGDIAEGYSVSREKKESFPLTVTSAQKNPTAFYLCASSIDTGLSNQPQHFGDGTRLSIL.

This sequence joins TRBV6-2 or TRBV6-3 and TRBJ2-3; 11 positions match TRBD2. The CDR3 consists of 14 residues. The germline V gene encodes CDR1 MNHEY and CDR2 SVGEGT. The V gene end was trimmed by 6 bases and the J gene end by 7 bases; junction bases not matched to a gene: 6. The CDR3 spells CASSQTSGVNTQYF. The CDR3 DNA is TGTGCCAGCAGCCAGACTAGCGGGGTGAATACGCAGTATTTT.

The rearrangement joins TRBV7-2 to TRBJ2-1; TRBD2 aligns across 10 bases. This CDR3 comprises 15 residues. J lost 4 bases, V lost 5 bases, and 5 bases had no gene match. Germline values: CDR1 SGHTA, CDR2 FQGNSA. The DNA of the CDR3 is TGTGCCAGCAGCCTACTAGCGGGATCGTACAATGAGCAGTTCTTC. Protein: CASSLLAGSYNEQFF. The full variable domain, completed using reference TRBV7-2 and TRBJ2-1, is GAGVSQSPSNKVTEKGKDVELRCDPISGHTALYWYRQSLGQGLEFLIYFQGNSAPDKSGLPSDRFSAERTGGSVSTLTIQRTQQEDSAVYLCASSLLAGSYNEQFFGPGTRLTVL.

The rearrangement joins TRBV6-5 to TRBJ2-5; D is perhaps TRBD1 (6 bases). The CDR3 runs 14 residues. V was trimmed by 4 bases and J by 1 base, leaving 10 bases between them. Germline loops: CDR1 MNHEY, CDR2 SVGAGI. CDR3 amino acids: CASSLRTAQETQYF. For the CDR3, the DNA is TGTGCCAGCAGTTTGCGGACAGCCCAAGAGACCCAGTACTTC.

The chain links TRBV28 to TRBJ1-5; D is unclear. The CDR3 has 15 residues. In germline, CDR1 is MDHEN, CDR2 SYDVKM. Trimming took off 6 bases at V and 5 bases at J, with 17 bases between the two ends. The CDR3 loop reads CASSGPREWDQPQHF. DNA of the CDR3: TGTGCCAGCAGCGGACCCCGGGAGTGGGATCAGCCCCAGCATTTT.

The V gene is TRBV28, the J gene TRBJ2-3; D is perhaps TRBD2 (6 bases). This CDR3 comprises 14 residues. Per the germline V gene, CDR1 is MDHEN and CDR2 is SYDVKM. V shed 1 base and J shed 6 bases, with 11 bases lying between them. The CDR3 protein is CASSLFLRGDTQYF. The CDR3, as DNA: TGTGCCAGCAGTTTATTCCTACGGGGGGATACGCAGTATTTT.

This clone was detected once. The chain combines TRBV2 with TRBJ2-6; 8 positions agree with TRBD1. Germline V CDR1 and CDR2: SNHLY, FYNNEI. CDR3 size: 14 residues. CDR3 residues: CAGQGLSGANVLTF. The CDR3 nucleotides are TGTGCTGGACAGGGCCTCTCTGGGGCCAACGTCCTGACTTTC.

The gene calls are TRBV6-1 and TRBJ1-2; 9 nucleotides match TRBD1. With V trimmed by 4 bases and J by 4 bases, 13 bases remained unmatched. This CDR3 is 17 amino acids long. Germline lookup yields CDR1 MNHNS and CDR2 SASEGT. CDR3 coding DNA: TGTGCCAGCAGTGGGTTGAACCCTACAGGGGGCGGCTATGGCTACACCTTC. Its protein is CASSGLNPTGGGYGYTF.

V is TRBV2 and J is TRBJ2-5, with a tentative D call TRBD1 (6 bases). Germline V lookup: CDR1 SNHLY, CDR2 FYNNEI. V dropped 7 bases and J dropped 4 bases, with 19 bases sitting between them. The CDR3 extends over 15 amino acids. The CDR3 region has the DNA TGTGCCAGCAAACCGGGACAAGCCTTTTTAGAGACCCAGTACTTC. Translating gives CASKPGQAFLETQYF.

This clone was detected once. V is TRBV21-1 and J is TRBJ1-5; TRBD1, as called in the table, went unchecked against the DNA. TRBV21-1 is a listed pseudogene. The CDR3 is 22 amino acids. The CDR3, as DNA: TGTGCCAGCAGCAAAGAGTATGGAGTTTCTTGGGACAGGGGGAATAGCAATCAGCCCCAGCATTTT. This sequence encodes CASSKEYGVSWDRGNSNQPQHF.

The chain uses TRBV24-1 and TRBJ1-1, with 9 bases that match TRBD1. Germline V CDR1 and CDR2: KGHDR, SFDVKD. There are 16 residues in the CDR3. V gave up 2 bases and J gave up 4 bases; unmatched junction bases: 7. Here the CDR3 DNA reads TGTGCCACCAGTGATTCAGACAGGGGGTCAGCCACTGAAGCTTTCTTT. It is translated as CATSDSDRGSATEAFF.